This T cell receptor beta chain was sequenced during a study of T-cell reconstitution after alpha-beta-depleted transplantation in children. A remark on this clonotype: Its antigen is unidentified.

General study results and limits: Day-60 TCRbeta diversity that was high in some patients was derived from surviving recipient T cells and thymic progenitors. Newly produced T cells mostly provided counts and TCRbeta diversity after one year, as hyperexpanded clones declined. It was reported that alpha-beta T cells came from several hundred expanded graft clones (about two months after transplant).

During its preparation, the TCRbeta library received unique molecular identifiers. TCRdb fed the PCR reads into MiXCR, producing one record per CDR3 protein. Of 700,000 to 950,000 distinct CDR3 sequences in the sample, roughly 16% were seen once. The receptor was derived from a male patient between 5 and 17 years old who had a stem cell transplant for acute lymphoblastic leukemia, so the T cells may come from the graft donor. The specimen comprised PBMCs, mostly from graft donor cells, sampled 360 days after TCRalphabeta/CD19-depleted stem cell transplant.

The CDR3 DNA is TGTGCCAGCAGCTTTGTTCCAGGGGGCATTGGGGCCAACGTCCTGACTTTC. Translated: CASSFVPGGIGANVLTF. The chain couples TRBV7-2 to TRBJ2-6; 8 bases match TRBD1. Germline lookup yields CDR1 SGHTA and CDR2 FQGNSA. V was pared by 3 bases and J by 3 bases, with 7 bases of the junction left unmatched. This CDR3 contains 17 residues. The whole variable domain, filled in from reference TRBV7-2 and TRBJ2-6, reads GAGVSQSPSNKVTEKGKDVELRCDPISGHTALYWYRQSLGQGLEFLIYFQGNSAPDKSGLPSDRFSAERTGGSVSTLTIQRTQQEDSAVYLCASSFVPGGIGANVLTFGAGSRLTVL.